This T cell receptor (beta chain) was identified during a study of type 1 regulatory T cells. As for the study in general: This in vitro CD4 product, T-allo10, is enriched for Tr1 cells and alloantigen-specific.

In the case of this clonotype: Its antigen is still unknown.

Germline V gene lookup returns CDR1 ENHRY and CDR2 SYGVKD. V was pared by 4 bases and J by 6 bases, with 15 bases between. The length of the CDR3 is 15 residues. TCRdb re-called the reads with MiXCR, one entry per CDR3 protein. The sample has fewer than 25,000 distinct CDR3 sequences, roughly 72% seen once. The graft donor-derived T-allo10 cells reportedly recognize host alloantigens, are anergic, and suppress alloantigen-specifically. Sequencing input: cultured T cells, either the whole culture or a sorted T cell fraction (not recorded which). As for subset: Tr1-enriched cell product generated in vitro against host alloantigens. The chain couples TRBV10-3 to TRBJ2-2; maybe TRBD1 (6 bases). This receptor was obtained from a human donor in good health. As DNA, the CDR3 is TGTGCCATCAGTGCTTCAGGGGTCGACTCCGGGGAGCTGTTTTTT. Its translation: CAISASGVDSGELFF.